A selection of T cell receptor beta chains follows, all from one sample in a study of spatial heterogeneity in lung cancer. Each CDR3 protein gets one entry after TCRdb re-called the 5' RACE reads with MiXCR. This sample carries some 83,000 distinct CDR3 sequences, 15% to 25% of them seen once, and the ten largest clones take about 6.6%. The sample here was PBMCs, taken at surgery. The receptors were sampled from a male donor with early-stage non-small cell lung cancer. Both conserved end residues are part of each CDR3. Part of the rows lack a size; the others show once, few, many or a class for expanded clones.

TRBJ2-3 . TRBV7-3 CASSLHADTQYF
TRBJ1-1 few TRBV6-2/TRBV6-3 CASRHSGAANTEAFF
TRBJ2-7 few TRBV20-1 CSARAEREQYF
TRBJ2-2 few TRBV6-2/TRBV6-3 CASNPPGTGNTGELFF
TRBJ2-1 few TRBV2 CASSVWSGSLNEQFF
TRBJ2-1 . TRBV20-1 CSATSGGDEQFF
TRBJ1-3 . TRBV29-1 CSVSLVGSSGNTIYF
TRBJ1-5 few TRBV7-2 CASSLSWWDNQPQHF
TRBJ1-1 . TRBV5-1 CASSLELNTEAFF
TRBJ2-3 few TRBV7-9 CASSFGQGPDTQYF
TRBJ1-1 few TRBV14 CASSQEDGASTEAFF
TRBJ2-7 . TRBV6-8 CASSLPGDEQYF
TRBJ2-3 . TRBV9 CASSVVVDTQYF
TRBJ2-1 . TRBV7-6 CASSLEGLAENEQFF
TRBJ2-1 . TRBV9 CASSVGTGLNNEQFF
TRBJ1-6 . TRBV28 CASSLSRRDSPLHF
TRBJ2-5 once TRBV12-2 CASRLVSWRGPQETQYF
TRBJ2-2 many TRBV6-5 CASRPGQLNTGELFF
TRBJ2-6 many TRBV24-1 CATSGDSKDSGANVLTF
TRBJ2-5 . TRBV24-1 CATSDTPVRETQYF
TRBJ2-7 few TRBV19 CASRDQGAGEQYF
TRBJ2-7 . TRBV27 CASSQGGPSYEQYF
TRBJ1-2 few TRBV28 CASSPRQGAGYGYTF
TRBJ1-1 . TRBV5-1 CASSFEAPTEAFF
TRBJ2-1 . TRBV12-3/TRBV12-4 CASSPRLAPSYNEQFF
TRBJ2-7 few TRBV20-1 CSAGYLAGTYEQYF
TRBJ2-5 few TRBV7-2 CASGAGLASETQYF
TRBJ1-2 . TRBV5-1 CASSLEQESYTF
TRBJ1-1 . TRBV11-2 CASSTALGDTEAFF
TRBJ2-7 . TRBV4-2 CASSPSQGPSYEQYF
TRBJ2-3 . TRBV7-8 CASGASRSTDTQYF
TRBJ1-1 few TRBV12-3/TRBV12-4 CASSLGQGGGTEAFF
TRBJ2-4 many TRBV11-2 CASSLVHGSGGIQYF
TRBJ1-3 few TRBV9 CASSVEHTFSGNTIYF
TRBJ2-2 . TRBV5-6 CASSLYTSANTGELFF
TRBJ1-3 . TRBV7-9 CASSLVWDRVFSGNTIYF
TRBJ2-2 . TRBV25-1 CASSVASPGELFF
TRBJ1-4 . TRBV20-1 CSASRGLNEKLFF
TRBJ2-2 once TRBV5-1 CASSLVPGEDTGELFF
TRBJ2-5 many TRBV11-2 CASVLVGETQYF
TRBJ2-5 few TRBV25-1 CASSEWVRETQYF
TRBJ2-5 many TRBV18 CASSPDREETQYF
TRBJ2-3 few TRBV28 CASSSPGASTDTQYF
TRBJ2-1 few TRBV5-1 CASSLLAVGAGNEQFF
TRBJ2-1 few TRBV12-3/TRBV12-4 CASRGPYNEQFF
TRBJ1-2 few TRBV20-1 CSAREWPVQRDSNYGYTF
TRBJ2-2 . TRBV9 CASSVEAANTGELFF
TRBJ2-1 . TRBV19 CASSISPGLAGAGEQFF
TRBJ1-5 . TRBV7-2 CASSSFGDSNQPQHF
TRBJ2-3 . TRBV2 CASRSTSSTDTQYF
TRBJ2-5 many TRBV3-1 CASSPGRGETQYF
TRBJ2-6 . TRBV7-3 CASSSTGANVLTF
TRBJ1-5 many TRBV12-3/TRBV12-4 CASSSRGQPQHF
TRBJ1-5 . TRBV7-9 CASSLADRADQPQHF
TRBJ2-1 . TRBV20-1 CSASRSNEQFF
TRBJ2-3 . TRBV7-2 CASSQRTDTQYF
TRBJ1-6 . TRBV10-3 CAISEPRARRYNSPLHF
TRBJ2-1 few TRBV24-1 CATSASSGPYNEQFF
TRBJ2-1 many TRBV28 CASSLPYNEQFF